Listed below are T cell receptor beta chains from one sample, sequenced in a study of siplizumab effects on memory and regulatory T cells. Some clones are missing from TCRdb's copy, which holds only in-frame ones; the method was immunoSEQ multiplex PCR. Counted here are over 60,000 clones, roughly nine tenths occurring once; the ten biggest clones make up 25% to 35%. The sequencing sample was made of CD8+ T cells sorted from blood. These receptors came from a human donor in good health. CDR3s include the opening cysteine and the closing phenylalanine or tryptophan. The D gene is left open where the match is weak.

TRBV7-9,TRBJ2-3,-,CASSPLDKYF,TGTGCCAGCAGCCCGCTAGACAAGTATTTT
TRBV29-1,TRBJ1-2,-,CSVEERRVTPYGYTF,TGCAGCGTTGAAGAGAGGAGGGTTACTCCCTATGGCTACACCTTC
TRBV27,TRBJ1-2,-,CASSLDGRHYGYTF,TGTGCCAGCAGTTTAGACGGACGGCACTATGGCTACACCTTC
TRBV7-9,TRBJ2-1,-,CASSPGGIYNEQFF,TGTGCCAGCAGCCCGGGCGGGATTTACAATGAGCAGTTCTTC
TRBV19,TRBJ1-1,-,CATRPQGPEAFF,TGTGCCACCAGACCTCAGGGCCCTGAAGCTTTCTTT
TRBV11-2,TRBJ2-1,-,CASSSSSNEQFF,TGTGCCAGCAGCTCTTCTAGCAATGAGCAGTTCTTC
TRBV7-9,TRBJ2-2,-,CASSLAPQPTGELFF,TGTGCCAGCAGCTTAGCGCCCCAACCCACCGGGGAGCTGTTTTTT
TRBV27,TRBJ1-1,-,CASSSLSFSDSGSTFF,TGTGCCAGCAGTTCCCTTTCATTCTCCGACAGCGGGTCGACTTTCTTT
TRBV7-6,TRBJ2-7,TRBD1,CASSLGQGELYEQYF,TGTGCCAGCAGCCTCGGACAGGGGGAACTCTACGAGCAGTACTTC
TRBV15,TRBJ1-2,-,CATSIPLYGYTF,TGTGCCACCAGCATACCACTCTATGGCTACACCTTC
TRBV2,TRBJ2-5,-,CASSDEGLPQETQYF,TGTGCCAGCAGTGACGAGGGCCTCCCACAAGAGACCCAGTACTTC
TRBV19,TRBJ2-7,TRBD1,CASSLTGGGSYEQYF,TGTGCCAGTAGCCTGACAGGGGGAGGCTCCTACGAGCAGTACTTC
TRBV27,TRBJ1-4,-,CASSLSMGAIEKLFF,TGTGCCAGCAGTTTATCGATGGGGGCCATTGAAAAACTGTTTTTT
TRBV27,TRBJ1-2,TRBD1,CASSTETGGSRLCLTF,TGTGCCAGCAGTACCGAAACAGGGGGCTCCCGGTTATGCCTCACCTTC
TRBV5-1,TRBJ1-1,-,CASRLSWNTEAFF,TGCGCCAGCAGGCTCAGTTGGAACACTGAAGCTTTCTTT
TRBV6-1,TRBJ2-3,TRBD1,CASSEAMGDRSTDTQYF,TGTGCCAGCAGTGAAGCTATGGGGGACAGGAGCACAGATACGCAGTATTTT
TRBV4-1,TRBJ1-6,-,CASSHAPTGLSYNSPLHF,TGCGCCAGCAGCCACGCCCCGACAGGCCTTTCCTATAATTCACCCCTCCACTTT